Listed below are T cell receptor beta chains from one sample, sequenced in a study of blood T cell repertoires in COVID-19. Clones were sequenced by immunoSEQ multiplex PCR, and TCRdb holds only the in-frame ones, with some missing. The sample includes just over 350,000 clones, approximately 86% seen only once; the top ten take roughly 7.1%. Sequences were obtained from peripheral blood. Source of these receptors: a woman aged 55-69 years with COVID-19, enrolled during active disease. Both conserved end residues are part of each CDR3. Fields, in order: V gene, clone size, J gene, D gene, CDR3 protein, CDR3 DNA. D genes are given only for firm matches. Clone size is given for some rows only: seen once, a few or many times, or a class if the clone is expanded.

>TRBV27|NA|TRBJ1-2|NA
CASSARGGGSYGYTF
TGTGCCAGCAGTGCCAGAGGGGGGGGCAGCTATGGCTACACCTTC
>TRBV2|NA|TRBJ2-1|NA
CANLRGGPSGNEQFF
TGTGCCAACCTTAGGGGGGGCCCCTCCGGCAATGAGCAGTTCTTC
>TRBV18|NA|TRBJ2-1|TRBD2
CASSPPGGAGNEQFF
TGTGCCAGCTCACCTCCCGGGGGGGCCGGCAATGAGCAGTTCTTC
>TRBV9|NA|TRBJ2-3|TRBD2
CASSVAAGGQYTQYF
TGTGCCAGCAGCGTAGCTGCGGGGGGCCAATATACGCAGTATTTT
>TRBV11-2|NA|TRBJ2-1|NA
CASSFQTEGEQFF
TGTGCCAGCAGCTTTCAAACAGAGGGTGAGCAGTTCTTC
>TRBV6-1|NA|TRBJ2-5|TRBD1
CASSEKQGRETQYF
TGTGCCAGCAGTGAAAAACAGGGGCGGGAGACCCAGTACTTC
>TRBV30|NA|TRBJ2-3|TRBD2
CAWSKTSGGAADTQYF
TGTGCCTGGAGTAAAACAAGCGGGGGGGCTGCAGATACGCAGTATTTT
>TRBV13|NA|TRBJ2-7|NA
CASSFGGFSSYEQYF
TGTGCCAGTTCTTTTGGGGGCTTTAGCTCCTACGAGCAGTACTTC
>TRBV19|NA|TRBJ1-1|NA
CASRMGLGNTEAFF
TGTGCCAGTAGAATGGGGCTGGGGAACACTGAAGCTTTCTTT
>TRBV4-1|NA|TRBJ2-1|NA
CASSQDPARTGRNEQFF
TGCGCCAGCAGCCAAGACCCGGCCCGAACAGGGAGAAATGAGCAGTTCTTC
>TRBV7-3|NA|TRBJ2-7|NA
CASSLTPGKDEQYF
TGTGCCAGCAGCTTAACGCCAGGGAAGGACGAGCAGTACTTC
>TRBV19|NA|TRBJ1-5|TRBD1
CASSIGTGGNQPQHF
TGTGCCAGTAGTATTGGGACAGGGGGGAATCAGCCCCAGCATTTT
>TRBV5-1|once|TRBJ1-1|NA
CASSSTVNTEAFF
TGCGCCAGCAGCTCGACAGTGAACACTGAAGCTTTCTTT
>TRBV19|few|TRBJ2-7|TRBD1
CASSPDRAGNFEQYF
TGTGCCAGTAGTCCCGACAGGGCAGGTAACTTCGAGCAGTACTTC
>TRBV18|NA|TRBJ1-5|NA
CASSHSGDYNQPQHF
TGTGCCAGCTCGCACTCAGGGGACTACAATCAGCCCCAGCATTTT
>TRBV11-2|NA|TRBJ1-1|NA
CASSLDIGGTEAFF
TGTGCCAGCAGCTTAGATATCGGGGGAACTGAAGCTTTCTTT
>TRBV11-3|NA|TRBJ2-5|NA
CASSLQGTPGETQYF
TGTGCCAGCAGCTTACAGGGGACCCCAGGGGAGACCCAGTACTTC
>TRBV5-6|few|TRBJ2-5|NA
CASSTTFQETQYF
TGTGCCAGCAGCACCACATTCCAAGAGACCCAGTACTTC
>TRBV21-1|few|TRBJ2-7|NA
CASKPGQKTYEQYF
TGTGCCAGCAAACCGGGACAAAAGACCTACGAGCAGTACTTC
>TRBV11-2|NA|TRBJ1-2|NA
CASSFRGGYTF
TGTGCCAGCAGCTTCAGGGGAGGCTACACCTTC